This T cell receptor beta chain was captured in a study of blood T cell repertoires in COVID-19. Study information: COVID-19 samples, acute and convalescent, were from the United States, Italy and Spain.

This CDR3 is built from 14 residues. V dropped 2 bases and J dropped 7 bases, with 14 bases sitting between them. Produced via immunoSEQ multiplex PCR; TCRdb's table is partial and in-frame only. Of roughly 250,000 clones detected, around nine tenths appear once; the ten largest clones hold under 2.5%. The sequence was collected from a woman aged 40-49 years who had recovered from COVID-19. The sample comprised peripheral blood. This chain connects TRBV23-1 to TRBJ1-2, with D uncertain. TRBV23-1 qualifies as an ORF whose function is uncertain. CDR3 sequence reads: CASSQAPGYSGYTF. The CDR3 nucleotides read TGCGCCAGCAGTCAAGCACCGGGTTATAGTGGCTACACCTTC.